This T cell receptor (beta chain) is from a study of cytomegalovirus exposure and HLA in healthy donors. A word on this clone: Its target is not known.

The PCR employed 60 Vbeta primers together with 13 Jbeta primers. Sequencing used immunoSEQ multiplex PCR; TCRdb keeps in-frame clones, though not all of them. The sample shows about 130,000 clones, about 10% of them seen only once. Findings and caveats of the study: The authors listed around 150 TCR beta chains as cytomegalovirus-associated.

The CDR3 has 17 residues. V lost 3 bases, J lost 1 base, and 17 bases lay in between. Germline CDR1 KGHSH, CDR2 LQKENI. This rearrangement joins TRBV18 to TRBJ2-3; weak D call: TRBD2 (6 bases). The sample was PBMCs. This TCR came from a woman aged 18-35 years in good health and CMV-seropositive. The CDR3 reads CASSPTPLGGGTDTQYF. The CDR3 bases are TGTGCCAGCTCACCTACCCCCCTGGGAGGTGGCACAGATACGCAGTATTTT.